This is a list of T cell receptor beta chains from one sample in a study of blood T cells in healthy people across ages. TCRdb redid the calling of the 5' RACE reads with MiXCR, one entry per CDR3 protein. Of about 620,000 distinct CDR3 sequences in the sample, roughly 21% were seen once. Sequenced sample: blood. These receptors were taken from a man aged 65 to 85 in good health. Each CDR3 is given with its conserved first and last residue. The order of the fields is CDR3 protein, CDR3 DNA, J gene, D gene, V gene, clone size. D genes are given only for firm matches. Rows give clone size only sometimes, using once, few, many, or a class for an expanded clone.

CDR3 protein: CASNQVPGVNQPQHF; CDR3 DNA: TGTGCCAGCAACCAAGTCCCAGGGGTCAATCAGCCCCAGCATTTT; J gene: TRBJ1-5; D gene: NA; V gene: TRBV3-1; clone size: NA
CDR3 protein: CASSLYGLAGEYNEQFF; CDR3 DNA: TGCGCCAGCAGCTTGTACGGCCTAGCGGGAGAGTACAATGAGCAGTTCTTC; J gene: TRBJ2-1; D gene: TRBD2; V gene: TRBV5-1; clone size: NA
CDR3 protein: CATSRDGLPYEQYF; CDR3 DNA: TGTGCCACCAGCAGAGACGGACTACCCTACGAGCAGTACTTC; J gene: TRBJ2-7; D gene: NA; V gene: TRBV15; clone size: NA
CDR3 protein: CAWSDRGPLLTANTGELFF; CDR3 DNA: TGTGCCTGGTCGGACAGGGGCCCCCTCCTGACCGCGAACACCGGGGAGCTGTTTTTT; J gene: TRBJ2-2; D gene: TRBD1; V gene: TRBV30; clone size: NA
CDR3 protein: CASSPSGTGLSAQPQHF; CDR3 DNA: TGTGCCAGCAGCCCCAGTGGGACAGGGTTATCGGCGCAGCCCCAGCATTTT; J gene: TRBJ1-5; D gene: TRBD1; V gene: TRBV28; clone size: few
CDR3 protein: CSAGPASAQETQYF; CDR3 DNA: TGCAGTGCTGGTCCCGCTAGCGCACAAGAGACCCAGTACTTC; J gene: TRBJ2-5; D gene: NA; V gene: TRBV20-1; clone size: few
CDR3 protein: CASSFGTGRSETQYF; CDR3 DNA: TGTGCCAGCAGTTTTGGGACAGGACGGTCGGAGACCCAGTACTTC; J gene: TRBJ2-5; D gene: TRBD1; V gene: TRBV12-3/TRBV12-4; clone size: NA
CDR3 protein: CASSLAGAKETQYF; CDR3 DNA: TGTGCCAGCAGCTTAGCGGGAGCCAAGGAGACCCAGTACTTC; J gene: TRBJ2-5; D gene: TRBD2; V gene: TRBV28; clone size: NA
CDR3 protein: CASSLAPTDTQYF; CDR3 DNA: TGTGCTAGCAGTCTAGCCCCCACAGATACGCAGTATTTT; J gene: TRBJ2-3; D gene: NA; V gene: TRBV7-7; clone size: many
CDR3 protein: CASSELASGGVNEQFF; CDR3 DNA: TGTGCCAGCAGTGAACTGGCCTCCGGTGGGGTCAATGAGCAGTTCTTC; J gene: TRBJ2-1; D gene: NA; V gene: TRBV6-1; clone size: NA
CDR3 protein: CASSLSTTYEQYF; CDR3 DNA: TGTGCCAGCAGTTTATCGACCACCTACGAGCAGTACTTC; J gene: TRBJ2-7; D gene: NA; V gene: TRBV28; clone size: NA
CDR3 protein: CASNNLRNSPLHF; CDR3 DNA: TGTGCCAGCAATAATCTGCGTAATTCACCCCTCCACTTT; J gene: TRBJ1-6; D gene: NA; V gene: TRBV5-6; clone size: few
CDR3 protein: CASSLLAGAAQYF; CDR3 DNA: TGTGCCAGCAGTCTACTAGCGGGAGCCGCCCAGTACTTC; J gene: TRBJ2-5; D gene: TRBD2; V gene: TRBV28; clone size: NA
CDR3 protein: CASPPGQSTDTQYF; CDR3 DNA: TGTGCCAGCCCCCCGGGACAAAGCACAGATACGCAGTATTTT; J gene: TRBJ2-3; D gene: NA; V gene: TRBV28; clone size: few
CDR3 protein: CAISESGQRSRDGYTF; CDR3 DNA: TGTGCCATCAGTGAGTCGGGACAGCGGAGTCGGGATGGCTACACCTTC; J gene: TRBJ1-2; D gene: TRBD1; V gene: TRBV10-3; clone size: NA
CDR3 protein: CSAQSPGLGYGETQYF; CDR3 DNA: TGCAGTGCCCAATCTCCGGGACTAGGATATGGAGAGACCCAGTACTTC; J gene: TRBJ2-5; D gene: TRBD2; V gene: TRBV20-1; clone size: NA
CDR3 protein: CSARNLNMNTEAFF; CDR3 DNA: TGCAGTGCTAGGAATCTGAACATGAACACTGAAGCTTTCTTT; J gene: TRBJ1-1; D gene: NA; V gene: TRBV20-1; clone size: NA
CDR3 protein: CASSPGTDDTDTQYF; CDR3 DNA: TGTGCCAGCAGCCCAGGGACAGACGACACAGATACGCAGTATTTT; J gene: TRBJ2-3; D gene: TRBD1; V gene: TRBV7-9; clone size: once
CDR3 protein: CASSPGLAGVTNTGELFF; CDR3 DNA: TGCGCCAGCAGCCCGGGACTAGCGGGAGTCACGAACACCGGGGAGCTGTTTTTT; J gene: TRBJ2-2; D gene: TRBD2; V gene: TRBV5-1; clone size: NA
CDR3 protein: CASSLARGGLRQFF; CDR3 DNA: TGTGCCAGCAGCTTAGCGCGTGGGGGGTTGAGGCAGTTCTTC; J gene: TRBJ2-1; D gene: NA; V gene: TRBV7-2; clone size: few
CDR3 protein: CASSPGGTATYEQYF; CDR3 DNA: TGTGCCAGCAGTCCAGGCGGGACAGCAACCTACGAGCAGTACTTC; J gene: TRBJ2-7; D gene: NA; V gene: TRBV12-3/TRBV12-4; clone size: few
CDR3 protein: CASSLSTGYEQYF; CDR3 DNA: TGTGCCAGCAGTTTATCGACGGGGTACGAGCAGTACTTC; J gene: TRBJ2-7; D gene: NA; V gene: TRBV27; clone size: many
CDR3 protein: CASSILGRETQYF; CDR3 DNA: TGTGCCAGTAGTATACTAGGGCGGGAGACCCAGTACTTC; J gene: TRBJ2-5; D gene: NA; V gene: TRBV19; clone size: NA
CDR3 protein: CASSLGVMDTQYF; CDR3 DNA: TGTGCCAGCAGCTTAGGGGTAATGGATACGCAGTATTTT; J gene: TRBJ2-3; D gene: NA; V gene: TRBV7-6; clone size: NA
CDR3 protein: CASEGYGVDNEQFF; CDR3 DNA: TGTGCCAGCGAGGGCTATGGGGTCGACAATGAGCAGTTCTTC; J gene: TRBJ2-1; D gene: NA; V gene: TRBV12-3/TRBV12-4; clone size: NA
CDR3 protein: CASSGDGTEAFF; CDR3 DNA: TGTGCCAGCTCAGGAGATGGCACTGAAGCTTTCTTT; J gene: TRBJ1-1; D gene: NA; V gene: TRBV18; clone size: NA
CDR3 protein: CSVGEGSNEKLFF; CDR3 DNA: TGCAGCGTTGGGGAGGGTAGTAATGAAAAACTGTTTTTT; J gene: TRBJ1-4; D gene: NA; V gene: TRBV29-1; clone size: few
CDR3 protein: CASSYTARDYGYTF; CDR3 DNA: TGTGCCAGCAGTTACACAGCTCGGGACTATGGCTACACCTTC; J gene: TRBJ1-2; D gene: NA; V gene: TRBV6-5; clone size: few
CDR3 protein: CASSNLRDRGLYEQYF; CDR3 DNA: TGTGCCAGCAGCAACCTCCGGGACAGGGGCCTCTACGAGCAGTACTTC; J gene: TRBJ2-7; D gene: TRBD1; V gene: TRBV7-9; clone size: few
CDR3 protein: CASSQERLADSMVQFF; CDR3 DNA: TGCGCCAGCAGCCAAGAAAGACTAGCGGACTCAATGGTGCAGTTCTTC; J gene: TRBJ2-1; D gene: TRBD2; V gene: TRBV4-1; clone size: few
CDR3 protein: CATSPRTGNTEAFF; CDR3 DNA: TGTGCCACCAGCCCCCGGACGGGGAACACTGAAGCTTTCTTT; J gene: TRBJ1-1; D gene: NA; V gene: TRBV15; clone size: NA
CDR3 protein: CASSPRQETVNTEAFF; CDR3 DNA: TGTGCCAGCAGCCCGCGACAGGAGACGGTGAACACTGAAGCTTTCTTT; J gene: TRBJ1-1; D gene: NA; V gene: TRBV7-9; clone size: few
CDR3 protein: CASSPGLARADTQYF; CDR3 DNA: TGTGCCAGCAGCCCCGGACTAGCCCGGGCAGATACGCAGTATTTT; J gene: TRBJ2-3; D gene: TRBD2; V gene: TRBV7-3; clone size: NA
CDR3 protein: CSANRGEETQYF; CDR3 DNA: TGCAGTGCTAACAGGGGAGAAGAGACCCAGTACTTC; J gene: TRBJ2-5; D gene: TRBD1; V gene: TRBV20-1; clone size: few